These 5 T cell receptor beta chains came from one sample sequenced in a study of blood T cell repertoires in COVID-19. Using immunoSEQ multiplex PCR, the repertoire was profiled, and TCRdb retains in-frame clones only, with some absent. The sample records 200,000 to 250,000 clones, approximately 90% being singletons. Sequencing was performed on peripheral blood. These receptors all stem from a young woman who had recovered from COVID-19.

This clone has a handful of counts. The chain recombines TRBV5-4 with TRBJ2-2; D not certain. Per germline, CDR1 SGHNT and CDR2 YYREEE (reference sequence). This CDR3 region has 14 residues. V lost 4 bases and J lost 1, with 8 bases in between. This CDR3 is CASSPNLNTGELFF. The CDR3 DNA reads as TGTGCCAGCAGCCCCAACTTGAACACCGGGGAGCTGTTTTTT.

J is TRBJ1-5 and V is TRBV5-6; TRBD1 aligns across 9 bases. Per germline, CDR1 SGHDT and CDR2 YYEEEE. CDR3 length: 15 residues. The ends lost 5 bases at V and 6 bases at J; junction bases unmatched: 9. The CDR3 region is CASSDDRGGIQPQHF. CDR3 nucleotides: TGTGCCAGCAGTGATGACAGGGGGGGAATTCAGCCCCAGCATTTT. Filled out from reference TRBV5-6 and TRBJ1-5, the complete variable domain reads DAGVTQSPTHLIKTRGQQVTLRCSPKSGHDTVSWYQQALGQGPQFIFQYYEEEERQRGNFPDRFSGHQFPNYSSELNVNALLLGDSALYLCASSDDRGGIQPQHFGDGTRLSIL.

The CDR3 nucleotides are TGTGCCAGCAGGGCGGGTATGAACACTGAAGCTTTCTTT. It yields the protein CASRAGMNTEAFF. This chain links TRBV3-1 (or the pseudogene TRBV3-2) with TRBJ1-1; D is undetermined. V was shortened by 6 bases and J by 0 bases, with 8 bases between the two germline ends. Germline V gene sequence: CDR1 LGHDT, CDR2 YNNKEL (reference sequence). The CDR3 length is 13 residues.

The CDR3: CASSIAASGRDTQYF. CDR3 DNA sequence: TGTGCCAGTAGTATAGCGGCTAGCGGAAGAGATACGCAGTATTTT. The gene calls are TRBV19 and TRBJ2-3; 7 bases fit TRBD2. Germline V gives CDR1 LNHDA, CDR2 SQIVND (reference sequence). The CDR3 is made up of 15 amino acids. Trimming removed 1 base from V and 5 bases from J; junction bases left unmatched: 6.

This chain uses TRBV27 with TRBJ2-7; 10 bases agree with TRBD1. Trimming at V came to 4 bases and at J to 2 bases, leaving 11 bases not matched to a gene. The CDR3 is 17 amino acids. The germline V gene encodes CDR1 MNHEY and CDR2 SMNVEV (reference sequence). CDR3 protein: CASSSTGGGTGAYEQYF. The CDR3 region has the DNA TGTGCCAGCAGTTCAACCGGGGGTGGGACAGGGGCCTACGAGCAGTACTTC.